Each of the 24 T cell receptor beta chains below was sequenced from the same sample in a study of T cell responses to AZD1222 COVID-19 vaccine. Sequencing used immunoSEQ multiplex PCR; TCRdb keeps in-frame clones, though not all of them. In the table there are roughly 93,000 clones, under 90% of which are singletons. Sequences were derived from peripheral blood, sampled on day 0 of AZD1222 vaccination. These receptors all come from an adult in good health.

This sequence joins TRBV24-1 and TRBJ2-6; D gene uncertain. Germline-derived CDR1 and CDR2 are KGHDR and SFDVKD. The V end was cut by 4 bases, the J end by 4 bases, with 7 bases between. This CDR3 spans 14 amino acids. This chain's CDR3 is CATSDPRGANVLTF. The DNA of the CDR3 is TGTGCCACCAGTGACCCTCGGGGGGCCAACGTCCTGACTTTC.

The chain combines TRBV6-5 with TRBJ2-3, with D possibly matching TRBD2 (6 bases). V shed 2 bases and J shed 8 bases, with 8 bases lying between them. This CDR3 region has 12 residues. From germline, CDR1 is MNHEY and CDR2 SVGAGI. CDR3 sequence: CASSYPGSTQYF. Written as DNA, the CDR3 is TGTGCCAGCAGTTACCCCGGGAGTACGCAGTATTTT.

The chain joins TRBV7-3 to TRBJ2-1, with D hard to call. This CDR3 is built from 15 residues. The germline V gene encodes CDR1 SGHTA and CDR2 FQGTGA. The ends were cut back, 5 bases at V and 4 bases at J, with 15 bases in the middle. The CDR3 region has the DNA TGTGCCAGCAGCCCCCCTGGGCGGCCATACAATGAGCAGTTCTTC. Residues: CASSPPGRPYNEQFF.

The sample holds one count of this clone. This chain joins TRBV30 and TRBJ2-7, with a possible D match to TRBD2 (6 bases). The germline V gene encodes CDR1 GTSNPN and CDR2 SVGIG (reference sequence). Trimming stripped 4 bases from V and 3 bases from J, with 13 bases between. The length of the CDR3 is 13 residues. The CDR3 protein is CAWNGGQDYEQYF. The CDR3 coding sequence is TGTGCCTGGAACGGGGGTCAGGACTACGAGCAGTACTTC.

The rearrangement uses TRBV5-1 and TRBJ2-3; D is ambiguous. Trimming took 4 bases from V and 1 from J, leaving 10 bases between them. This CDR3 contains 14 residues. Germline V gene sequence: CDR1 SGHRS, CDR2 YFSETQ. In DNA form, the CDR3 reads TGCGCCAGCAGCGGTGAGGCCCGCACAGATACGCAGTATTTT. The encoded protein is CASSGEARTDTQYF.

This clone occurred once. The chain joins TRBV13 to TRBJ1-1; no reliable D call. This CDR3 contains 13 residues. CDR1 and CDR2 from the germline V gene are PRHDT and FYEKMQ (reference sequence). V lost 6 bases to trimming and J lost 1 base, with 9 bases between them. The CDR3 region has the DNA TGTGCCAGCAGTCTAGAGGGGAACACTGAAGCTTTCTTT. It translates to CASSLEGNTEAFF.

The chain employs TRBV20-1 and TRBJ2-1; 8 bases map to TRBD1. V dropped 5 bases and J dropped 10; count of bases not matched to a gene: 1. Germline V lookup: CDR1 DFQATT, CDR2 SNEGSKA (reference sequence). The CDR3 is 10 amino acids. The CDR3 DNA reads as TGCAGTGCTGGACAGGGAGAGCAGTTCTTC. It specifies CSAGQGEQFF.

The chain joins TRBV4-3 to TRBJ2-1; D may be TRBD2 (6 bases). CDR1 is LGHNA, CDR2 YSLEER, per germline. V lost 1 base, J lost 3 bases, and 10 bases lay in between. This CDR3 has 15 residues. Here the CDR3 reads CASSQVAGRYNEQFF. The DNA for the CDR3 is TGCGCCAGCAGCCAAGTTGCGGGACGCTACAATGAGCAGTTCTTC.

The chain joins TRBV3-1 (or the pseudogene TRBV3-2) to TRBJ2-1, with a tentative D call TRBD2 (5 bases). In germline, CDR1 is LGHDT, CDR2 YNNKEL (reference sequence). Trimming shortened V by 2 bases and J by 6 bases, and 17 bases separated the two germline ends. CDR3 length: 16 amino acids. Written as DNA, the CDR3 is TGTGCCAGCAGCCAACGCACGGAGGTTCTTTTCAATGAGCAGTTCTTC. It yields the protein CASSQRTEVLFNEQFF.

V gene TRBV28 combines with J gene TRBJ1-2, with D hard to call. The CDR3 sequence is 12 residues long. Trimming stripped 3 bases from V and 8 bases from J, with 10 bases between. Germline V gives CDR1 MDHEN, CDR2 SYDVKM. The CDR3 sequence is CASSLGSTGYTF. CDR3 DNA sequence: TGTGCCAGCAGTTTGGGCTCGACGGGCTACACCTTC.

This clone was observed a single time. The rearrangement uses TRBV28 and TRBJ2-7; TRBD1 aligns across 9 bases. Germline CDR1 MDHEN, CDR2 SYDVKM. V lost 6 bases, J lost 0 bases, and 6 bases stayed unmatched. This CDR3 is built from 15 residues. The CDR3 reads CASSRSTGGSYEQYF. In nucleotides, the CDR3 is TGTGCCAGCAGCCGGTCGACAGGGGGCTCCTACGAGCAGTACTTC.

The chain carries TRBV11-3 and TRBJ2-1; TRBD1 might be the D (6 bases). The CDR3 consists of 13 residues. V was trimmed by 6 bases and J by 5 bases, leaving 11 bases between them. CDR1 is SGHNT and CDR2 is YENEEA in the germline V gene. CDR3 nucleotides: TGTGCCAGCAGTCGACAGGTCCACAATGAGCAGTTCTTC. This translates into CASSRQVHNEQFF. The complete variable domain, with remaining parts taken from reference TRBV11-3 and TRBJ2-1, reads EAGVVQSPRYKIIEKKQPVAFWCNPISGHNTLYWYLQNLGQGPELLIRYENEEAVDDSQLPKDRFSAERLKGVDSTLKIQPAELGDSAVYLCASSRQVHNEQFFGPGTRLTVL.

The J gene is TRBJ2-5, the V gene TRBV15, with a weak D call TRBD1 (5 bases). This CDR3 contains 14 residues. Germline loops: CDR1 LNHNV, CDR2 YYDKDF (reference sequence). V was clipped by 0 bases and J by 5 bases, with 10 bases between them. The chain's CDR3 is CATSRDRASETQYF. In DNA form, the CDR3 reads TGTGCCACCAGCAGAGACAGGGCGTCGGAGACCCAGTACTTC.

The chain has TRBV7-6 and TRBJ2-1; 7 bases align to TRBD2. This CDR3 has 17 residues. Germline-derived CDR1 and CDR2 are SGHVS and FNYEAQ. The ends lost 4 bases at V and 5 bases at J; junction bases unmatched: 14. CDR3 DNA sequence: TGTGCCAGCAGCTCACGGCCCGGGACTAAACGAGACAATGAGCAGTTCTTC. Its protein is CASSSRPGTKRDNEQFF.

The chain uses TRBV6-5 and TRBJ2-6; D gene unclear. Between the trimmed V and J ends, which lost 2 bases and 0 bases, there was a span of 5 bases. Per germline, CDR1 MNHEY and CDR2 SVGAGI. The length of the CDR3 is 15 residues. The CDR3: CASSYRSSGANVLTF. CDR3 DNA sequence: TGTGCCAGCAGTTACCGCAGCTCTGGGGCCAACGTCCTGACTTTC.

The gene calls are TRBV6-2 or TRBV6-3 and TRBJ1-2; D uncertain. V gave up 0 bases and J gave up 7 bases, with 6 bases separating them. Looked up from germline, CDR1 is MNHEY and CDR2 is SVGEGT. The CDR3 consists of 12 residues. The DNA of the CDR3 is TGTGCCAGCAGTTACTCGTTTGCTGGCTACACCTTC. Translation: CASSYSFAGYTF.

V is TRBV6-4 and J is TRBJ2-3; a possible D gene is TRBD2 (6 bases). This CDR3 is built from 16 residues. Looked up from germline, CDR1 is MRHNA and CDR2 is SNTAGT. V was clipped by 7 bases and J by 0 bases, with 17 bases between them. This CDR3 reads CASTDGWGVSTDTQYF. CDR3 in DNA: TGTGCCAGCACGGATGGATGGGGGGTTAGCACAGATACGCAGTATTTT.

The CDR3 region has the DNA TGTGCCAGCAGTTACTCGAGTAGGGGACGGATCCAAGAGACCCAGTACTTC. It yields the protein CASSYSSRGRIQETQYF. J is TRBJ2-5 and V is TRBV6-2 or TRBV6-3; tentatively, D is TRBD1 or TRBD2 (5 bases each). Trimming cost V 0 bases and J 1 base, with 15 bases left between them. From germline, CDR1 is MNHEY and CDR2 SVGEGT. The CDR3 loop spans 17 amino acids.

This rearrangement joins TRBV10-3 to TRBJ2-7, with 7 nucleotides matching TRBD2. The CDR3 covers 14 residues. The germline gives CDR1 ENHRY, CDR2 SYGVKD. The V and J ends lost 6 bases and 5 bases, in that order; junction bases with no gene match: 10. CDR3 loop: CAIRSGNWSHEQYF. CDR3 sequence (DNA): TGTGCCATCAGGAGCGGGAATTGGTCGCACGAGCAGTACTTC.

J is TRBJ2-5 and V is TRBV28, with 9 bases aligning to TRBD2. The CDR3 extends over 15 amino acids. Trimming took 1 base from V and 2 from J; bases not matched to a gene: 2. Germline lookup yields CDR1 MDHEN and CDR2 SYDVKM. The CDR3 loop is CASSLSAGGQETQYF. In DNA, the CDR3 is TGTGCCAGCAGTTTATCGGCGGGAGGGCAAGAGACCCAGTACTTC.

J is TRBJ2-7 and V is TRBV28; 8 nucleotides line up with TRBD1. Germline CDR1 reads MDHEN; CDR2 reads SYDVKM. The ends lost 3 bases at V and 1 base at J; junction bases unmatched: 8. The CDR3 is 16 amino acids. Here the CDR3 DNA reads TGTGCCAGCAGTTTCCCGGACAGGGAAGGGTCCTACGAGCAGTACTTC. Residues: CASSFPDREGSYEQYF.

CDR3 in DNA: TGTGCCAGCAGCCCCAGCGGGAGAACAGGCGGGGAGCTGTTTTTT. Translating it yields CASSPSGRTGGELFF. J is TRBJ2-2 and V is TRBV5-4, with 8 bases lining up with TRBD2. CDR1 is SGHNT, CDR2 YYREEE, per germline (reference sequence). The CDR3 runs 15 residues. The V gene end was trimmed by 4 bases and the J gene end by 7 bases; junction bases not matched to a gene: 9.

The gene calls are TRBV2 and TRBJ1-2; D gene ambiguous. The V end was cut by 5 bases, the J end by 6 bases, with 7 bases between. The CDR3 contains 11 residues. The germline V gene has CDR1 SNHLY and CDR2 FYNNEI. CDR3 in amino acids: CASSPTDGYTF. The CDR3 nucleotides read TGTGCCAGCAGTCCGACGGATGGCTACACCTTC.

This chain links TRBV9 with TRBJ2-2; TRBD2 aligns across 12 bases. V was pared by 1 base and J by 4 bases, with 5 bases of the junction left unmatched. The germline V gene has CDR1 SGDLS and CDR2 YYNGEE. This CDR3 has 17 residues. The CDR3 nucleotides are TGTGCCAGCAGCGTACTAGCGGGAGGGCCGCTCACCGGGGAGCTGTTTTTT. Translating it yields CASSVLAGGPLTGELFF.